Listed below are T cell receptor beta chains from one sample, sequenced in a study of blood T cell repertoires in COVID-19. Produced via immunoSEQ multiplex PCR; TCRdb's table is partial and in-frame only. Here the sample spans over 300,000 clones, more than 70% being singletons. Sequenced input: peripheral blood. The receptors stem from a man younger than 35 who had recovered from COVID-19. The conserved cysteine and the conserved F or W are not part of the CDR3 here.

>TRBV19
ASCWTANTEAF
>TRBV18
ASSPTDSQETQY
>TRBV29-1
SGGWLAEYNEQF
>TRBV30
AFTRQNTEAF
>TRBV7-3
ASKYGESTDTQY
>TRBV6-5
ASNRQGGAVDEQY
>TRBV27
ASSLGRRNEAF
>TRBV20-1
SATLNEKLF
>TRBV7-9
ASSARTGEAYEQY
>TRBV7-9
ASSPYRGGSTDTQY
>TRBV3-1/TRBV3-2
ASSQTTGVNYGYT
>TRBV9
ASSPSGANTGELF
>TRBV19
ASSSLRETQY
>TRBV2
ASRGGSGRALGTDTQY
>TRBV12-3/TRBV12-4
ASSPLGTGPYT
>TRBV3-1/TRBV3-2
ASSHPGLAGGPWAGELF
>TRBV5-4
ASRHRGNYGYT
>TRBV18
ASSQASGRFDEQF
>TRBV4-1
ASSQNGMVTEAF
>TRBV3-1/TRBV3-2
ASSPLWTGVSYEQY
>TRBV6-6
ASSYITGGSYNEQF
>TRBV13
ASSPGGADTQY
>TRBV2
ASSPLGNEQF
>TRBV9
ASSVDEAPYNEQF
>TRBV7-9
ASSIGAGGTEAF
>TRBV9
ASSARPESYNEQF
>TRBV15
ATSRTLTGAYEQY
>TRBV6-2/TRBV6-3
ASSYRPEALAGGHNIQY
>TRBV19
ASSGGVSEKLF
>TRBV18
ASSPRERGRYGYT
>TRBV4-1
ASSLSGGTLQTDTQY
>TRBV4-2
ASSQEDSPYEQY
>TRBV4-1
ASSQSDTEAF
>TRBV12-3/TRBV12-4
ASSFRNGGGYT
>TRBV5-4
ASRTGGAGFNYGYT
>TRBV27
ASSAQGQRSYEQY
>TRBV5-1
ASRAGTPNTGELF
>TRBV18
ASSPGTGYRTQY
>TRBV5-1
ASTSGTGGSGTEAF
>TRBV9
ASSVVSGGTEAF
>TRBV6-5
ASWRRNNEQF
>TRBV27
ASSLLPGQDYEAF
>TRBV4-2
ASSRGPTYEQY
>TRBV7-2
ASSLFPSGTQETQY
>TRBV28
ASSHYSGGSSYNEQF
>TRBV7-9
ASSLAEGTYYGYT
>TRBV9
ASSVDGGLGQPQH
>TRBV12-3/TRBV12-4
ASSPAVTQY
>TRBV3-1/TRBV3-2
ASSSTGIGNTIY
>TRBV7-2
ASSLLTGVEGYT
>TRBV5-4
ASSTSGLLNTGELF
>TRBV6-1
ASSEAAGWANEKLF
>TRBV19
ASSIPGDSNQPQH
>TRBV29-1
SVLARYTGELF
>TRBV4-1
ASSQEDSDTDTQY